This is a list of T cell receptor beta chains from one sample in a study of blood T cell repertoires in COVID-19. Libraries were prepared by immunoSEQ multiplex PCR; TCRdb keeps only in-frame clonotypes and omits some of them. The data contain 70,000 or so clones, around 74% of them seen just once; the ten biggest clones take up about 15%. Sequencing was performed on peripheral blood. The receptors were sampled from a man aged 60 to 75 with COVID-19, enrolled during active disease. CDR3s include the opening cysteine and the closing phenylalanine or tryptophan. A D gene is named only where the DNA matches it firmly. Rows give clone size only sometimes, using once, few, many, or a class for an expanded clone.

NA,TRBD2,TRBV6-1,TRBJ2-7,CASSESASGRPEQYF,TGTGCCAGCAGTGAATCGGCTAGCGGGAGACCGGAGCAGTACTTC
NA,NA,TRBV6-6,TRBJ2-7,CASSYSDSSYEQYF,TGTGCCAGCAGTTACTCGGACTCCTCCTACGAGCAGTACTTC
few,NA,TRBV10-1,TRBJ2-2,CASSEAGQGSGELFF,TGCGCCAGCAGTGAGGCGGGGCAGGGTTCCGGGGAGCTGTTTTTT
NA,NA,TRBV11-2,TRBJ2-1,CASSLGGSAHEQFF,TGTGCCAGCAGCTTAGGAGGGAGCGCGCATGAGCAGTTCTTC
once,TRBD1,TRBV6-1,TRBJ1-2,CASSEQDRALGYTF,TGTGCCAGCAGTGAACAGGACAGGGCTCTGGGCTACACCTTC
NA,TRBD1,TRBV29-1,TRBJ2-1,CSVDRGQLREQFF,TGCAGCGTTGATAGGGGACAGCTTCGTGAGCAGTTCTTC
few,TRBD1,TRBV2,TRBJ1-4,CASSLQGFGEKLFF,TGTGCCAGCAGTCTACAGGGGTTCGGTGAAAAACTGTTTTTT
NA,NA,TRBV27,TRBJ1-2,CASSTRRERLYGYTF,TGTGCCAGCTCTACCCGCCGGGAGAGACTCTATGGCTACACCTTC
NA,NA,TRBV25-1,TRBJ2-7,CASRAQESYEQYF,TGTGCCAGCAGGGCACAGGAGTCCTACGAGCAGTACTTC
NA,TRBD2,TRBV10-1,TRBJ2-3,CASSSAGGPRTQYF,TGCGCCAGCAGTTCTGCGGGAGGGCCTCGGACGCAGTATTTT
few,NA,TRBV5-1,TRBJ2-1,CASSLEGARNEQFF,TGCGCCAGCAGCTTGGAAGGGGCGCGGAATGAGCAGTTCTTC
NA,NA,TRBV7-2,TRBJ1-2,CASSFEAERGYTF,TGTGCCAGCAGCTTTGAGGCTGAGAGGGGCTACACCTTC
NA,NA,TRBV5-1,TRBJ2-7,CASSLAITAAQYF,TGCGCCAGCAGCTTGGCTATCACGGCGGCGCAGTACTTC
NA,TRBD1,TRBV9,TRBJ1-5,CASSPTGQSNQPQHF,TGTGCCAGCAGCCCCACGGGACAGAGCAATCAGCCCCAGCATTTT
NA,NA,TRBV30,TRBJ1-2,CAWSPTAYGYTF,TGTGCCTGGAGTCCTACAGCCTATGGCTACACCTTC
NA,TRBD1,TRBV19,TRBJ2-7,CASSITGGIYEQYF,TGTGCCAGTAGTATCACAGGGGGCATTTACGAGCAGTACTTC
NA,TRBD1,TRBV10-3,TRBJ2-5,CAISDRDRLQETQYF,TGTGCCATCAGTGATAGGGACAGACTCCAAGAGACCCAGTACTTC
NA,NA,TRBV5-1,TRBJ2-6,CASSLEGTGGANVLTF,TGCGCCAGCAGCTTGGAAGGTACGGGTGGGGCCAACGTCCTGACTTTC
NA,TRBD2,TRBV6-5,TRBJ2-3,CASSYAGGGGADTQYF,TGTGCCAGCAGTTACGCGGGAGGTGGAGGCGCAGATACGCAGTATTTT
NA,TRBD2,TRBV4-1,TRBJ2-1,CASSHLPAQGSSGGAYNEQFF,TGCGCCAGCAGCCACCTCCCCGCGCAGGGATCTAGCGGGGGGGCCTACAATGAGCAGTTCTTC
few,NA,TRBV7-9,TRBJ1-5,CASSLGGGQPQHF,TGTGCCAGCAGCTTAGGGGGAGGGCAGCCCCAGCATTTT
NA,NA,TRBV12-5,TRBJ1-5,CASGLTGYQPQHF,TGTGCTAGTGGTTTGACAGGTTATCAGCCCCAGCATTTT
few,NA,TRBV6-6,TRBJ2-7,CASTSYYEQYF,TGTGCCAGCACATCCTACTACGAGCAGTACTTC
NA,NA,TRBV14,TRBJ1-2,CASSLGGPYGYTF,TGTGCCAGCAGCCTAGGCGGGCCCTATGGCTACACCTTC
NA,TRBD1,TRBV5-1,TRBJ1-2,CASSPSGQGPTIGYGYTF,TGCGCCAGCAGCCCCTCGGGACAGGGCCCCACTATCGGCTATGGCTACACCTTC
few,NA,TRBV7-3,TRBJ2-2,CASSLEAPRRVIQPGELFF,TGTGCCAGCAGCTTAGAAGCCCCCCGACGGGTTATTCAACCCGGGGAGCTGTTTTTT
NA,TRBD1,TRBV11-3,TRBJ2-7,CASSFLSGTGGGEQYF,TGTGCCAGCAGCTTTCTCTCCGGGACAGGGGGCGGGGAGCAGTACTTC
NA,TRBD2,TRBV5-1,TRBJ2-1,CASSILAGGKRNEQFF,TGCGCCAGCAGCATACTAGCGGGAGGTAAGCGGAATGAGCAGTTCTTC
NA,NA,TRBV6-2/TRBV6-3,TRBJ2-1,CASSYYGTKQFF,TGTGCCAGCAGTTACTATGGGACAAAGCAGTTCTTC
NA,NA,TRBV11-2,TRBJ2-1,CASTIGGASYNEQFF,TGTGCCAGCACCATAGGTGGGGCCTCCTACAATGAGCAGTTCTTC
NA,NA,TRBV11-3,TRBJ2-3,CASSSAPGGTDTQYF,TGTGCCAGCAGCTCGGCCCCGGGGGGCACAGATACGCAGTATTTT
few,NA,TRBV7-9,TRBJ1-2,CASSRGASLDYGYTF,TGTGCCAGCAGCCGCGGGGCTTCCTTAGACTATGGCTACACCTTC
NA,TRBD2,TRBV7-3,TRBJ2-7,CASSLQGGEQYF,TGTGCCAGCAGCTTACAGGGAGGGGAGCAGTACTTC
NA,TRBD2,TRBV30,TRBJ2-5,CAWAPGLAGGRETQYF,TGTGCCTGGGCCCCCGGACTAGCGGGGGGGCGAGAGACCCAGTACTTC
NA,NA,TRBV7-9,TRBJ1-6,CASSLTFGADNSPLHF,TGTGCCAGCAGCCTAACCTTTGGGGCTGATAATTCACCCCTCCACTTT
NA,TRBD1,TRBV11-3,TRBJ2-7,CASSTDRGSYEQYF,TGTGCCAGCAGCACAGACAGGGGATCGTACGAGCAGTACTTC
NA,TRBD2,TRBV28,TRBJ2-1,CASSKTSGGYNEQFF,TGTGCCAGCAGCAAAACTAGCGGGGGATACAATGAGCAGTTCTTC
once,NA,TRBV7-9,TRBJ1-1,CASSSQGGTEAFF,TGTGCCAGCAGTTCACAGGGAGGGACTGAAGCTTTCTTT
NA,TRBD2,TRBV7-3,TRBJ2-2,CASSLTSGSGAGELFF,TGTGCCAGCAGCTTAACTAGCGGGAGTGGGGCCGGGGAGCTGTTTTTT
NA,NA,TRBV15,TRBJ2-1,CATSLRNEQFF,TGTGCCACCAGCCTACGTAATGAGCAGTTCTTC
NA,NA,TRBV19,TRBJ1-5,CASSTAAYSNQPQHF,TGTGCCAGTAGTACCGCCGCCTATAGCAATCAGCCCCAGCATTTT
NA,TRBD2,TRBV3-1/TRBV3-2,TRBJ2-1,CASSQFRGLAGPQARANEQFF,TGTGCCAGCAGCCAATTTCGAGGACTAGCGGGGCCTCAGGCAAGGGCGAATGAGCAGTTCTTC
NA,NA,TRBV19,TRBJ2-2,CASRDKNTGELFF,TGTGCCAGTAGGGACAAAAACACCGGGGAGCTGTTTTTT
NA,NA,TRBV4-1,TRBJ1-5,CASSQDETANQPQHF,TGCGCCAGCAGCCAAGATGAAACAGCAAATCAGCCCCAGCATTTT
NA,NA,TRBV6-6,TRBJ1-5,CASGQGGGGNQPQHF,TGTGCCAGCGGTCAGGGTGGGGGGGGCAATCAGCCCCAGCATTTT
NA,NA,TRBV6-5,TRBJ1-6,CASRKESYNSPLHF,TGTGCCAGCAGGAAGGAGTCCTATAATTCACCCCTCCACTTT
NA,TRBD1,TRBV7-6,TRBJ1-1,CASSRRDRGRDTEAFF,TGTGCCAGCTCCCGGAGAGACAGGGGGCGGGACACTGAAGCTTTCTTT
NA,TRBD2,TRBV7-9,TRBJ2-6,CASSLAGGALGANVLTF,TGTGCCAGCAGCTTGGCGGGAGGGGCGCTTGGGGCCAACGTCCTGACTTTC